This T cell receptor (beta chain) is from a study of human thymus T cells. Whole-study results and caveats: Thymic and blood repertoires seemed to show skewed V and J gene use. Thymic repertoires from unrelated individuals overlapped highly, related research reported.

With regard to this clone: Antigen unknown.

Thymus tissue for the work was resected from patients undergoing corrective heart surgery. The data were produced by immunoSEQ multiplex PCR, yet TCRdb's version contains in-frame clones alone and is incomplete. Seen here are 78,000 or so clones, roughly 96% observed once, and the top ten hold roughly 0.03%. This CDR3 region has 17 residues. Trimming shortened V by 3 bases and J by 4 bases, and 22 bases separated the two germline ends. Germline values: CDR1 MNHNS, CDR2 SASEGT. Sequences were obtained from thymus tissue. The clonotype was recovered from a boy in the first two years of life with a congenital heart defect but otherwise immunologically healthy. V is TRBV6-1 and J is TRBJ2-7, with D possibly being TRBD2 (7 bases). The CDR3 loop reads CASSDFGGGQHSYEQYF. The CDR3 DNA reads TGTGCCAGCAGTGACTTCGGCGGGGGCCAACACTCATACGAGCAGTACTTC.